This TCR beta chain came from a study of OX40 agonist ivuxolimab in advanced cancers. TCRdb's copy holds only in-frame clones and misses some; the assay was immunoSEQ multiplex PCR. This sample carries tens of thousands of clones, 82% of them seen once, and the ten largest clones take about 1.5%. Patients who had autoimmune disease history or got systemic immunosuppression were left out. The J segment lost 8 bases and the V segment lost 4 bases, leaving 8 bases of the junction unmatched. The CDR3 extends over 15 amino acids. Germline loops: CDR1 SNHLY, CDR2 FYNNEI. The genes are TRBV2 and TRBJ1-4; 9 bases are a match to TRBD1. This clonotype was obtained from an adult with an advanced solid tumor such as melanoma, head and neck, liver or kidney cancer. This sample comprised CD4+ or CD8+ T cells sorted from blood, obtained in a trial of the OX40 agonist ivuxolimab. CDR3 bases: TGTGCCAGCAGTGGGGGACAGGGCAGTGGAGAAAAACTGTTTTTT. It encodes CASSGGQGSGEKLFF.